These 26 T cell receptor beta chains came from one sample sequenced in a study of CD8 T cells in Susac syndrome (dated 2019 in TCRdb). The library was generated by the immunoSEQ multiplex PCR assay. RNA was extracted using the RNeasy kit, and about 0.45 to 1 microgram was reverse transcribed with random hexamers. The raw public data were reprocessed by TCRdb itself: fastp quality trimming at Q25, MiXCR clonotype calling, in-frame beta chains only. A single entry per CDR3 protein holds the most common genes and DNA from its merged rows. A total of about 83,000 distinct CDR3 sequences appear in this sample, roughly 96% of them only once. The top ten constitute about 0.39% of the sample. Specimen: CD8+ T cells from PBMCs. The receptors shown here come from a human donor with Susac syndrome.

The rearrangement links TRBV20-1 to TRBJ1-4; 8 positions agree with TRBD1. There are 18 residues in the CDR3. J lost 2 bases, V lost 0 bases, and 11 bases had no gene match. CDR1 and CDR2 (germline): DFQATT, SNEGSKA (reference sequence). Here the CDR3 reads CSARDPRGLVKTNEKLFF. The CDR3 region has the DNA TGCAGTGCTAGAGATCCCAGGGGGCTAGTGAAGACTAATGAAAAACTGTTTTTT.

The chain uses TRBV6-5 and TRBJ2-1; D remains ambiguous. Trimming removed 0 bases from V and 6 bases from J, with 6 bases in between. There are 13 residues in the CDR3. From germline, CDR1 is MNHEY and CDR2 SVGAGI. The chain's CDR3 is CASSYSVGNEQFF. The CDR3 DNA follows: TGTGCCAGCAGTTACTCCGTCGGCAATGAGCAGTTCTTC.

The chain has TRBV15 and TRBJ2-5; D uncertain. The CDR3 is made up of 12 amino acids. Germline V lookup: CDR1 LNHNV, CDR2 YYDKDF (reference sequence). V shed 0 bases and J shed 5 bases, with 4 bases lying between them. The DNA of the CDR3 is TGTGCCACCAGCAGAGATTCGGAGACCCAGTACTTC. Amino acids: CATSRDSETQYF.

The chain employs TRBV20-1 and TRBJ1-5, with D uncertain. The CDR3 covers 14 residues. Trimming took off 1 base at V and 3 bases at J, with 10 bases between the two ends. Germline V gene data show CDR1 as DFQATT and CDR2 as SNEGSKA (reference sequence). CDR3 nucleotide sequence: TGCAGTGCTAGAGCGGGGAGCCCCAATCAGCCCCAGCATTTT. Translation gives CSARAGSPNQPQHF.

The rearrangement uses TRBV20-1 and TRBJ1-1; D remains ambiguous. The CDR3 consists of 12 residues. Germline loops: CDR1 DFQATT, CDR2 SNEGSKA (reference sequence). Trimming shortened V by 7 bases and J by 3 bases, and 12 bases separated the two germline ends. Written as DNA, the CDR3 is TGCAGTGGTCCAGGCATAGACACTGAAGCTTTCTTT. This translates into CSGPGIDTEAFF.

The rearrangement links TRBV9 to TRBJ2-1; 7 bases are shared with TRBD2. Germline V gene sequence: CDR1 SGDLS, CDR2 YYNGEE. The CDR3 is made up of 15 amino acids. With V trimmed by 4 bases and J by 2 bases, 6 bases remained unmatched. The CDR3 loop reads CASSRVGGAYNEQFF. The CDR3 DNA is TGTGCCAGCAGCCGTGTGGGGGGGGCCTACAATGAGCAGTTCTTC.

This clonotype appeared once. As DNA, the CDR3 is TGTGCCAGCAGTCCCCCTAAGCACAATGAGCAGTTCTTC. The encoded protein is CASSPPKHNEQFF. The rearrangement uses TRBV27 and TRBJ2-1; no clear D. V lost 5 bases to trimming and J lost 5 bases, with 10 bases between them. The V gene's germline CDR1 is MNHEY and CDR2 SMNVEV (reference sequence). This CDR3 comprises 13 residues.

The CDR3 is CASSRRDNQPQHF. DNA for the CDR3: TGTGCCAGCAGCCGAAGAGATAATCAGCCCCAGCATTTT. This rearrangement joins TRBV3-1 to TRBJ1-5; D not resolved. Trimming took off 4 bases at V and 4 bases at J, with 8 bases between the two ends. Per germline, CDR1 LGHDT and CDR2 YNNKEL (reference sequence). The CDR3 runs to 13 residues. Full variable domain (missing parts from reference TRBV3-1 and TRBJ1-5): DTAVSQTPKYLVTQMGNDKSIKCEQNLGHDTMYWYKQDSKKFLKIMFSYNNKELIINETVPNRFSPKSPDKAHLNLHINSLELGDSAVYFCASSRRDNQPQHFGDGTRLSIL.

DNA of the CDR3: TGTGCCAGCAGCCCTGGGACACCTCTTCCAGATACGCAGTATTTT. Protein product: CASSPGTPLPDTQYF. The rearrangement joins TRBV13 to TRBJ2-3, with D possibly being TRBD1 (6 bases). Trimming took 5 bases from V and 4 from J, leaving 16 bases between them. The CDR3 has 15 amino acids. The germline V gene encodes CDR1 PRHDT and CDR2 FYEKMQ (reference sequence).

CDR3 DNA sequence: TGCAGCGACCAACGTAGCGGGGGGGTTAGAGAGACCCAGTACTTC. Translation gives CSDQRSGGVRETQYF. The rearrangement joins TRBV29-1 to TRBJ2-5; 11 nucleotides align to TRBD2. The CDR3 length is 15 residues. Germline V gene lookup returns CDR1 SQVTM and CDR2 ANQGSEA. Trimming took 7 bases from V and 4 from J; bases not matched to a gene: 11.

The rearrangement uses TRBV5-6 and TRBJ2-1, with D possibly TRBD2 on 6 matching bases. V was pared by 4 bases and J by 7 bases, with 12 bases between. This CDR3 comprises 13 residues. Germline values: CDR1 SGHDT, CDR2 YYEEEE. CDR3 DNA: TGTGCCAGCAGCCTTGGGGGGAGGAATGAGCAGTTCTTC. Translating gives CASSLGGRNEQFF.

This chain uses TRBV15 with TRBJ2-1; D not certain. Trimming removed 5 bases from V and 4 bases from J, with 6 bases in between. The CDR3 has 12 residues. The germline V gene encodes CDR1 LNHNV and CDR2 YYDKDF (reference sequence). CDR3 bases: TGTGCCACCAGCTCCCTATACAATGAGCAGTTCTTC. This translates into CATSSLYNEQFF.

The V gene is TRBV12-5, the J gene TRBJ1-2; D is unclear. Trimming removed 11 bases from V and 4 bases from J, with 11 bases in between. This CDR3 contains 11 residues. Germline CDR1 and CDR2: LGHNT and FRNRAP. In nucleotides, the CDR3 is TGTGCTGACACTCACCTCTATGGCTACACCTTC. It is translated as CADTHLYGYTF.

This CDR3 is CASSNRKATGEQYF. The DNA for the CDR3 is TGTGCCAGCAGTAACCGGAAAGCGACGGGCGAGCAGTACTTC. The rearrangement links TRBV27 to TRBJ2-7; D uncertain. The germline gives CDR1 MNHEY, CDR2 SMNVEV (reference sequence). This CDR3 has 14 residues. The V gene lost 5 bases and the J gene lost 6 bases, with 17 bases spanning the gap.

This sequence joins TRBV28 and TRBJ2-5; maybe TRBD1 (6 bases). The length of the CDR3 is 14 residues. V lost 5 bases and J 5 bases, leaving 15 bases between the germline ends. CDR1 is MDHEN, CDR2 SYDVKM, per germline. Here the CDR3 DNA reads TGTGCCAGCAGTCACAGGGATTCAAGGGAGACCCAGTACTTC. Protein product: CASSHRDSRETQYF.

The chain has TRBV10-3 and TRBJ1-4; D not resolved. Trimming removed 3 bases from V and 4 bases from J, with 9 bases in between. The CDR3 sequence is 14 residues long. The germline V gene has CDR1 ENHRY and CDR2 SYGVKD. The CDR3 DNA follows: TGTGCCATCAGTGATCCCGGGGATAATGAAAAACTGTTTTTT. Protein: CAISDPGDNEKLFF.

The chain recombines TRBV3-1 with TRBJ2-2; 8 bases are shared with TRBD2. This CDR3 is 16 amino acids long. Losses at the gene ends were 4 bases for V and 4 bases for J; bases not matched to a gene: 8. Germline CDR1 and CDR2: LGHDT and YNNKEL (reference sequence). This CDR3 is CASSPIAGSSTGELFF. CDR3 bases: TGTGCCAGCAGCCCCATAGCGGGGTCGAGCACCGGGGAGCTGTTTTTT.

The chain employs TRBV28 and TRBJ2-3, with unresolved D. The V end was cut by 3 bases, the J end by 2 bases, with 3 bases between. The CDR3 runs 12 residues. CDR1 is MDHEN, CDR2 SYDVKM, per germline. CDR3 residues: CASSFFTDTQYF. Written as DNA, the CDR3 is TGTGCCAGCAGTTTTTTCACAGATACGCAGTATTTT.

The J gene is TRBJ2-1, the V gene TRBV7-9, with D possibly TRBD2 on 7 matching bases. V lost 1 base and J 10 bases, leaving 11 bases between the germline ends. Germline CDR1 and CDR2: SEHNR and FQNEAQ (reference sequence). The CDR3 contains 13 residues. CDR3 in amino acids: CASSLVGRGEQFF. The CDR3 DNA is TGTGCCAGCAGCTTAGTGGGGAGGGGGGAGCAGTTCTTC.

This chain joins TRBV2 and TRBJ2-5; 10 bases line up with TRBD1. V was clipped by 3 bases and J by 2 bases; unmatched bases: 3. Looked up from germline, CDR1 is SNHLY and CDR2 is FYNNEI. This CDR3 spans 15 amino acids. The CDR3 DNA reads as TGTGCCAGCAGTGATTGGGACAGGGGACAAGAGACCCAGTACTTC. It translates to CASSDWDRGQETQYF. The variable domain in full, with the rest retrieved from reference TRBV2 and TRBJ2-5, is EPEVTQTPSHQVTQMGQEVILRCVPISNHLYFYWYRQILGQKVEFLVSFYNNEISEKSEIFDDQFSVERPDGSNFTLKIRSTKLEDSAMYFCASSDWDRGQETQYFGPGTRLLVL.

V gene TRBV15 combines with J gene TRBJ2-7; D may be TRBD1 or TRBD2 (6 bases each). The CDR3 is 16 amino acids. The germline V gene has CDR1 LNHNV and CDR2 YYDKDF (reference sequence). V was clipped by 1 base and J by 1 base, with 14 bases between them. The CDR3 DNA follows: TGTGCCACCAGCAGAGCGGAGGGGGTTGGGTCCTACGAGCAGTACGTC. Protein sequence: CATSRAEGVGSYEQYV.

The rearrangement joins TRBV14 to TRBJ2-5; D is unclear. CDR1 SGHDN and CDR2 FVKESK come from the germline V gene. Deletions cut 6 bases from V and 5 bases from J, with 13 bases between. The CDR3 runs 13 residues. The CDR3: CASRRTVGETQYF. The CDR3 DNA reads TGTGCCAGCAGACGGACGGTCGGGGAGACCCAGTACTTC.

The chain employs TRBV18 and TRBJ2-1; TRBD2 might be the D (6 bases). The CDR3 spans 18 residues. Trimming shortened V by 0 bases and J by 7 bases, and 22 bases separated the two germline ends. Germline V gene sequence: CDR1 KGHSH, CDR2 LQKENI. Here the CDR3 reads CASSPPYAFGRGWNEQFF. Written as DNA, the CDR3 is TGTGCCAGCTCACCACCATACGCTTTTGGTCGGGGGTGGAATGAGCAGTTCTTC.

This clonotype was recorded once. This sequence joins TRBV6-2 or TRBV6-3 and TRBJ2-5; D is unresolved. Trimming took off 6 bases at V and 1 base at J, with 18 bases between the two ends. The CDR3 is made up of 16 amino acids. Germline CDR1 is MNHEY and CDR2 is SVGEGT. The CDR3 DNA sequence: TGTGCCAGCAGCCTCGATCCGGAGAGTCCCCAAGAGACCCAGTACTTC. Encoded protein: CASSLDPESPQETQYF.

The V and J genes are TRBV30 and TRBJ2-3; the match to TRBD1 covers 9 bases. CDR1 is GTSNPN and CDR2 is SVGIG in the germline V gene (reference sequence). The CDR3 totals 14 residues. V lost 6 bases to trimming and J lost 1 base; unmatched junction nucleotides: 5. DNA for the CDR3: TGTGCCTGTAACACAGGGGGCCGCACAGATACGCAGTATTTT. It translates to CACNTGGRTDTQYF.

This chain connects TRBV28 to TRBJ1-2; D call uncertain. V lost 5 bases, J lost 5 bases, and 15 bases lay in between. Germline V lookup: CDR1 MDHEN, CDR2 SYDVKM. This CDR3 comprises 14 residues. The CDR3, as DNA: TGTGCCAGCAGTCTGAACCTAGTAGGGTATGGCTACACCTTC. Protein sequence: CASSLNLVGYGYTF.